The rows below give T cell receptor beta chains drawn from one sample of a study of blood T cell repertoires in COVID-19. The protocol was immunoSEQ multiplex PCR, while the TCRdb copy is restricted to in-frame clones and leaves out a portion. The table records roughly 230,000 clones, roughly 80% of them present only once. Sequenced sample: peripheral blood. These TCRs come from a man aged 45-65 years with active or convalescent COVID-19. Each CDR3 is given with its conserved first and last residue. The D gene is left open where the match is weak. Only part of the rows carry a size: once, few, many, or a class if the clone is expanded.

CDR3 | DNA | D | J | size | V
CASSLGAGGEQFF | TGTGCCAGCAGTCTTGGGGCAGGGGGTGAGCAGTTCTTC | TRBD1 | TRBJ2-1 | . | TRBV12-3/TRBV12-4
CASRTSGSQTQYF | TGCGCCAGCCGGACTAGCGGGTCCCAGACCCAGTACTTC | TRBD2 | TRBJ2-5 | . | TRBV5-1
CASSQGGRGTGELFF | TGTGCCAGCAGTCAAGGAGGGCGCGGCACCGGGGAGCTGTTTTTT | . | TRBJ2-2 | few | TRBV3-1/TRBV3-2
CASSMRGKNEAFF | TGTGCCAGTAGTATGAGAGGGAAGAATGAAGCTTTCTTT | . | TRBJ1-1 | . | TRBV19
CASSLTDTTGELFF | TGTGCCAGCAGCTTAACGGACACCACCGGGGAGCTGTTTTTT | . | TRBJ2-2 | . | TRBV7-2
CASTMTSGYTDTQYF | TGTGCCAGCACCATGACTAGCGGTTACACAGATACGCAGTATTTT | TRBD2 | TRBJ2-3 | . | TRBV6-6
CATSSTGDLSYEQYF | TGTGCCACCAGCTCGACAGGGGACCTCTCCTACGAGCAGTACTTC | TRBD1 | TRBJ2-7 | . | TRBV24-1
CASSLRGRQETQYF | TGCGCCAGCAGCTTACGGGGTCGCCAAGAGACCCAGTACTTC | . | TRBJ2-5 | . | TRBV5-1
CASSPRQGHSPLHF | TGTGCCAGCAGCCCTCGCCAGGGGCACTCACCCCTCCACTTT | . | TRBJ1-6 | . | TRBV28
CATLRTGLTYEQYF | TGTGCCACCCTCAGGACAGGATTGACTTACGAGCAGTACTTC | TRBD1 | TRBJ2-7 | . | TRBV2
CASSQDTAGGREQYF | TGTGCCAGCAGCCAAGATACAGCGGGGGGGAGAGAGCAGTACTTC | TRBD2 | TRBJ2-7 | . | TRBV3-1/TRBV3-2
CASSLGPSNQPQHF | TGTGCCAGCAGCTTGGGGCCGTCAAATCAGCCCCAGCATTTT | . | TRBJ1-5 | few | TRBV5-8
CASSSPGQGNYGYTF | TGTGCCAGCAGTTCCCCGGGACAGGGAAACTATGGCTACACCTTC | TRBD1 | TRBJ1-2 | . | TRBV6-6
CASSFGQGGSQETQYF | TGTGCCAGCAGCTTCGGGCAGGGTGGTTCCCAAGAGACCCAGTACTTC | . | TRBJ2-5 | . | TRBV11-3
CAIRELAGAEQYF | TGTGCCATCAGGGAACTAGCGGGGGCCGAGCAGTACTTC | TRBD2 | TRBJ2-7 | . | TRBV10-3
CASSLSSGANVLTF | TGTGCCAGCAGCTTGTCTTCTGGGGCCAACGTCCTGACTTTC | . | TRBJ2-6 | once | TRBV7-3
CASSLFQGATNEKLFF | TGTGCCAGCAGTTTATTTCAGGGTGCAACTAATGAAAAACTGTTTTTT | . | TRBJ1-4 | . | TRBV27
CASSPALLETQYF | TGTGCCAGCTCACCCGCGTTATTGGAGACCCAGTACTTC | . | TRBJ2-5 | . | TRBV18
CASSFSVTYEQYF | TGTGCCAGCAGCTTTTCAGTAACCTACGAGCAGTACTTC | . | TRBJ2-7 | . | TRBV7-9
CASSLGGRGLAGGPNTGELFF | TGTGCCAGCAGCTTAGGTGGTCGGGGACTAGCGGGGGGACCGAACACCGGGGAGCTGTTTTTT | TRBD2 | TRBJ2-2 | . | TRBV7-6
CASSLSGVATDTQYF | TGTGCCAGCTCTCTGAGCGGGGTGGCCACAGATACGCAGTATTTT | TRBD2 | TRBJ2-3 | . | TRBV18
CASSMTGIGVEAFF | TGTGCCAGTAGCATGACAGGGATCGGGGTTGAAGCTTTCTTT | TRBD1 | TRBJ1-1 | . | TRBV19
CASSGDRGHEQYF | TGTGCCAGCAGTGGGGACAGGGGCCACGAGCAGTACTTC | TRBD1 | TRBJ2-7 | . | TRBV7-9
CASSYSTLNEKLFF | TGTGCCAGCAGTTATTCTACGTTGAATGAAAAACTGTTTTTT | . | TRBJ1-4 | . | TRBV6-5
CASSKPGQGLEKLFF | TGTGCCAGCAGTAAGCCGGGACAGGGTCTGGAAAAACTGTTTTTT | TRBD1 | TRBJ1-4 | . | TRBV28
CASSGGTFRGTDTQYF | TGTGCCAGCAGCGGCGGGACCTTTAGAGGCACAGATACGCAGTATTTT | . | TRBJ2-3 | . | TRBV9
CASSDRGSTEAFF | TGTGCCAGCAGCGACAGGGGTTCCACTGAAGCTTTCTTT | TRBD1 | TRBJ1-1 | . | TRBV3-1/TRBV3-2
CASSNPYRGRGTGELFF | TGTGCCAGCAGCAACCCCTACAGGGGGCGCGGCACCGGGGAGCTGTTTTTT | TRBD1 | TRBJ2-2 | . | TRBV3-1/TRBV3-2
CASSRPGLTAFF | TGTGCCAGCAGTCGTCCGGGACTAACGGCTTTCTTT | . | TRBJ1-1 | . | TRBV12-3/TRBV12-4
CASSVAGGTYEQYF | TGTGCCAGCAGCGTCGCGGGGGGAACCTACGAGCAGTACTTC | TRBD2 | TRBJ2-7 | . | TRBV9
CASSLGVGRGAFF | TGTGCCAGCAGTTTGGGAGTAGGGCGGGGGGCTTTCTTT | . | TRBJ1-1 | . | TRBV12-3/TRBV12-4
CASSKDSNEQFF | TGTGCCAGCAGCAAGGACAGCAATGAGCAGTTCTTC | . | TRBJ2-1 | few | TRBV7-3
CASTSLVGGDQPQHF | TGTGCCAGTACATCCCTTGTAGGGGGCGATCAGCCCCAGCATTTT | TRBD1 | TRBJ1-5 | . | TRBV19
CASSPGATTVEQYF | TGTGCCAGCAGCCCAGGGGCGACGACCGTCGAGCAGTACTTC | . | TRBJ2-7 | . | TRBV28
CASSPTGIGTDTQYF | TGTGCCAGTAGCCCGACAGGGATAGGCACAGATACGCAGTATTTT | TRBD1 | TRBJ2-3 | . | TRBV19
CASSGGLNNEQFF | TGTGCCAGCAGCGGGGGACTTAACAATGAGCAGTTCTTC | . | TRBJ2-1 | . | TRBV7-8
CASSDHYEQYF | TGTGCCAGCAGTGACCACTACGAGCAGTACTTC | . | TRBJ2-7 | . | TRBV6-1
CASSPGVHLSGNTIYF | TGTGCCAGCAGCCCCGGGGTCCACCTCTCTGGAAACACCATATATTTT | . | TRBJ1-3 | . | TRBV9
CASSLGWGGSTDTQYF | TGTGCCAGCAGCTTGGGCTGGGGGGGGAGCACAGATACGCAGTATTTT | TRBD2 | TRBJ2-3 | few | TRBV5-4
CASSLLPQGKGEQYF | TGTGCCAGCAGCCTACTGCCCCAGGGGAAGGGGGAGCAGTACTTC | . | TRBJ2-7 | few | TRBV5-8
CASSPPGLAGGSDTQYF | TGTGCCAGCAGCCCGCCAGGACTAGCGGGGGGGTCAGATACGCAGTATTTT | TRBD2 | TRBJ2-3 | . | TRBV5-4
CASSEASGVEQFF | TGTGCCAGCAGCGAGGCTAGCGGGGTTGAGCAGTTCTTC | TRBD2 | TRBJ2-1 | once | TRBV28
CASSQKVGEGYGYTF | TGCGCCAGCAGCCAGAAAGTGGGGGAGGGCTATGGCTACACCTTC | . | TRBJ1-2 | . | TRBV5-1
CASSLGAMSSYEQYF | TGTGCCAGCAGCTTAGGCGCCATGAGCTCCTACGAGCAGTACTTC | . | TRBJ2-7 | . | TRBV7-2
CASSASGEGNTIYF | TGTGCCAGCAGCGCGTCAGGCGAAGGAAACACCATATATTTT | . | TRBJ1-3 | once | TRBV25-1
CASSPGQGYSPLHF | TGTGCCAGTAGTCCAGGACAGGGGTATTCACCCCTCCACTTT | TRBD1 | TRBJ1-6 | . | TRBV19
CAWSVTGNQPQHF | TGTGCCTGGAGTGTAACGGGTAATCAGCCCCAGCATTTT | . | TRBJ1-5 | . | TRBV30
CATRWGEGRRETQYF | TGTGCCACCCGGTGGGGGGAGGGCCGTCGAGAGACCCAGTACTTC | TRBD2 | TRBJ2-5 | once | TRBV24-1
CSVGRQGGTEAFF | TGCAGCGTTGGGAGACAAGGAGGAACTGAAGCTTTCTTT | . | TRBJ1-1 | . | TRBV29-1